What follows are 28 T cell receptor beta chains derived from one specimen sequenced in a study of identical twins (dated by TCRdb to 2016 to 2017). The library was generated by 5' RACE. Sequencing instrument: Illumina HiSeq 2000. The public reads were reanalyzed by TCRdb: fastp trimming at Q25, MiXCR alignment, in-frame beta chains only. Records with the same CDR3 protein are collapsed into one entry carrying the most frequent genes and DNA. The sample table shows about 470,000 distinct CDR3 sequences, and 20% to 25% are seen once. Clones ranked in the top ten supply just under 3% of the sample. This same sample was also part of a study on T cells expressing NK-cell markers.

What was sequenced was CD4+ T cells sorted from blood. The source of these receptors is a woman under 30 in good health.

V usage is TRBV12-3 or TRBV12-4 and J usage is TRBJ2-3; 14 positions match TRBD2. V shed 4 bases and J 7 bases; nucleotides not matched to a gene: 7. CDR3 length: 16 residues. The DNA for the CDR3 is TGTGCCAGCAGTTCAAGACTAGCGGGGGGGCAAAATACGCAGTATTTT. As protein: CASSSRLAGGQNTQYF.

The chain has TRBV20-1 and TRBJ2-1; 9 nucleotides align to TRBD2. Unmatched junction bases numbered 4, after V lost 0 bases and J lost 1 base. The V gene's germline CDR1 is DFQATT and CDR2 SNEGSKA (reference sequence). CDR3 length equals 16 residues. The CDR3, as DNA: TGCAGTGCTAGAGATGGTGCGGGGGGGTCCTACAATGAGCAGTTCTTC. Its protein product is CSARDGAGGSYNEQFF.

This clonotype was recorded a few times. In nucleotides, the CDR3 is TGTGCCAGCCGATACCGCTCAGCGAACACTGAAGCTTTCTTT. It encodes CASRYRSANTEAFF. The rearrangement joins TRBV2 to TRBJ1-1; D is unclear. The CDR3 length is 14 residues. Trimming removed 8 bases at V and 1 base at J, with 14 bases between. Germline loops: CDR1 SNHLY, CDR2 FYNNEI.

The J gene is TRBJ2-6, the V gene TRBV5-4; D is perhaps TRBD2 (6 bases). This CDR3 has 18 residues. Germline V lookup: CDR1 SGHNT, CDR2 YYREEE (reference sequence). Trimming shortened V by 6 bases and J by 2 bases, and 21 bases separated the two germline ends. CDR3 loop: CASTYGVLAGPGANVLTF. The CDR3 bases are TGTGCCAGCACCTATGGGGTGTTGGCGGGGCCTGGGGCCAACGTCCTGACTTTC.

This chain uses TRBV7-6 with TRBJ2-1; 11 bases map to TRBD2. Losses at the gene ends were 1 base for V and 3 bases for J; bases not matched to a gene: 2. CDR1 is SGHVS and CDR2 is FNYEAQ in the germline V gene. The CDR3 sequence is 16 residues long. The CDR3 DNA sequence: TGTGCCAGCAGCTTAGTTAGCGGGAGGGACTACAATGAGCAGTTCTTC. Translation: CASSLVSGRDYNEQFF.

The rearrangement links TRBV20-1 to TRBJ2-7; 8 bases agree with TRBD2. The CDR3 is made up of 13 amino acids. Germline V lookup: CDR1 DFQATT, CDR2 SNEGSKA (reference sequence). J was trimmed by 2 bases and V by 6 bases; bases with no gene match: 6. Written as DNA, the CDR3 is TGCAGTGCGGGTCGGGGGGGCCCCTACGAGCAGTACTTC. Encoded protein: CSAGRGGPYEQYF.

The chain couples TRBV5-4 to TRBJ2-7, with 9 bases matching TRBD2. With V trimmed by 2 bases and J by 4 bases, 13 bases remained unmatched. Germline lookup yields CDR1 SGHNT and CDR2 YYREEE (reference sequence). The CDR3 is 17 residues long. The CDR3 reads CASSFTSGPRLTYEQYF. CDR3 DNA sequence: TGTGCCAGCAGCTTTACTAGCGGGCCCCGACTTACGTACGAGCAGTACTTC.

This chain connects TRBV6-6 to TRBJ2-7; 8 bases agree with TRBD1. Germline V lookup: CDR1 MNHNY, CDR2 SVGAGI (reference sequence). CDR3 length: 12 amino acids. V was pared by 6 bases and J by 3 bases, with 1 base of the junction left unmatched. In DNA form, the CDR3 reads TGTGCCAGCAGGGACAGGGACTACGAGCAGTACTTC. It is translated as CASRDRDYEQYF.

The chain combines TRBV6-1 with TRBJ2-6; 9 bases align to TRBD1. The germline CDR1 and CDR2 sequences are MNHNS and SASEGT. CDR3 length equals 15 residues. The trim removed 7 bases at V and 0 bases at J, leaving 1 base unmatched. CDR3 DNA: TGTGCCAGCATGACAGGGGGCTCTGGGGCCAACGTCCTGACTTTC. Translation: CASMTGGSGANVLTF.

Here the CDR3 DNA reads TGCGCCAGCTTTCCGGGACAGGGTACAAATGAGCAGTTCTTC. It translates to CASFPGQGTNEQFF. V gene TRBV5-1 combines with J gene TRBJ2-1; TRBD1 agrees at 9 bases. CDR3 length: 14 amino acids. Per the germline V gene, CDR1 is SGHRS and CDR2 is YFSETQ. V shed 7 bases and J 7 bases; nucleotides not matched to a gene: 9.

This clonotype was seen a few times. The chain couples TRBV5-6 to TRBJ1-2, with D unclear. There are 13 residues in the CDR3. Germline lookup yields CDR1 SGHDT and CDR2 YYEEEE. The ends were cut back, 4 bases at V and 8 bases at J, with 15 bases in the middle. In nucleotides, the CDR3 is TGTGCCAGCAGCCTCACGCAGGAGCAGGGCTACACCTTC. This codes for CASSLTQEQGYTF.

This clonotype has more than one count but fewer than ten. This chain links TRBV2 with TRBJ1-2, with D possibly TRBD1 on 5 matching bases. Trimming took off 7 bases at V and 4 bases at J, with 10 bases between the two ends. Germline V gene lookup returns CDR1 SNHLY and CDR2 FYNNEI. This CDR3 is built from 12 residues. Written as DNA, the CDR3 is TGTGCCAGCAACGACCAGGGCTATGGCTACACCTTC. This codes for CASNDQGYGYTF.

A few counts support this clonotype. The chain joins TRBV20-1 to TRBJ2-1; maybe TRBD2 (6 bases). Germline CDR1 and CDR2: DFQATT and SNEGSKA (reference sequence). The CDR3 runs 12 residues. V lost 3 bases and J 13 bases, leaving 16 bases between the germline ends. The CDR3 reads CSARGRNLNQFF. The CDR3 bases are TGCAGTGCTAGGGGGAGGAACCTGAACCAGTTCTTC.

The chain employs TRBV7-7 and TRBJ2-5; 9 nucleotides agree with TRBD1. CDR1 SSHAT and CDR2 FNYEAQ come from the germline V gene (reference sequence). CDR3 length: 14 amino acids. V dropped 1 base and J dropped 5; count of bases not matched to a gene: 2. The CDR3 coding sequence is TGTGCCAGCAGCTTAGGGGGACAGGGTGAGACCCAGTACTTC. Its translation is CASSLGGQGETQYF.

A note on this clonotype: The conserved phenylalanine or tryptophan normally closing the CDR3 is absent here, so this likely arose from a read error. Because the CDR3's place on the DNA is in doubt, the DNA is left out and the CDR3 is given as listed by TCRdb. The chain links TRBV10-3 to TRBJ2-7; the table assigns TRBD2, which was not confirmed against the DNA. From its first to its last residue, the CDR3 has 15 amino acids. Germline loops: CDR1 ENHRY, CDR2 SYGVKD. The CDR3 protein is CAISEWSPDRTGARL.

The J gene is TRBJ2-1, the V gene TRBV12-3 or TRBV12-4, with D perhaps matching TRBD2 (6 bases). This CDR3 has 15 amino acids. Deletions cut 5 bases from V and 7 bases from J, with 18 bases between. The DNA for the CDR3 is TGTGCCAGCAGTGACGGGTTAGCGGAGAATAATGAGCAGTTCTTC. Translated, it gives CASSDGLAENNEQFF.

There are a few counts of this clonotype. The V call is TRBV12-3 or TRBV12-4, the J call TRBJ1-2; no clear D. The CDR3 spans 15 residues. With 6 bases removed from V and 0 bases from J, the gap between germline ends came to 14 bases. This CDR3 reads CASRSLQAANYGYTF. The CDR3 DNA follows: TGTGCCAGCAGATCCCTCCAGGCCGCTAACTATGGCTACACCTTC.

This clonotype was observed a few times. The chain is built from TRBV4-2 and TRBJ2-1, with 15 bases aligning to TRBD2. Germline lookup yields CDR1 LGHNA and CDR2 YNFKEQ. The J segment lost 12 bases and the V segment lost 3 bases, leaving 3 bases of the junction unmatched. There are 14 residues in the CDR3. CDR3: CASSQGLAGGRQFF. CDR3 sequence (DNA): TGTGCCAGCAGCCAGGGACTAGCGGGGGGCCGGCAGTTCTTC.

This clonotype was picked up a small number of times. This sequence joins TRBV27 and TRBJ1-2; no definite D call. There are 13 residues in the CDR3. V lost 2 bases, J lost 4 bases, and 8 bases lay in between. Per germline, CDR1 MNHEY and CDR2 SMNVEV (reference sequence). The CDR3 nucleotides are TGTGCCAGCAGTTTAAGCGGGCGCTATGGCTACACCTTC. Translation gives CASSLSGRYGYTF.

This clonotype was seen a few times. The chain links TRBV7-3 to TRBJ2-5; the D gene is possibly TRBD2 (5 bases). V shed 5 bases and J shed 0 bases, with 7 bases lying between them. The CDR3 totals 13 residues. Germline assignment: CDR1 SGHTA and CDR2 FQGTGA. This CDR3 reads CASSGGYQETQYF. As DNA, the CDR3 is TGTGCCAGCAGCGGCGGGTACCAAGAGACCCAGTACTTC.

Only a few counts were recorded for this clonotype. The V and J genes are TRBV6-5 and TRBJ1-3; D is unclear. The CDR3 consists of 16 residues. Trimming left V 2 bases short and J 3 bases short, with 14 bases between. Germline V lookup: CDR1 MNHEY, CDR2 SVGAGI. The chain's CDR3 is CASSYPYPGVGNTIYF. Here the CDR3 DNA reads TGTGCCAGCAGTTACCCGTACCCCGGTGTTGGAAACACCATATATTTT.

V is TRBV11-3 and J is TRBJ2-5; TRBD1 matches at 7 bases. The length of the CDR3 is 15 residues. V lost 5 bases, J lost 3 bases, and 9 bases stayed unmatched. Germline CDR1 and CDR2: SGHNT and YENEEA. CDR3 region: CASSDFLGTEETQYF. The CDR3 DNA is TGTGCCAGCAGCGACTTCCTGGGGACAGAAGAGACCCAGTACTTC.

This clonotype appeared a few times. The chain joins TRBV10-3 to TRBJ2-3, with 13 bases fitting TRBD2. The ends lost 6 bases at V and 6 bases at J; junction bases unmatched: 12. The CDR3 has 17 residues. Looked up from germline, CDR1 is ENHRY and CDR2 is SYGVKD. The CDR3 DNA follows: TGTGCCATCAGAGACCTGACTAGCGGGAGGTGGTCCGATACGCAGTATTTT. Residues: CAIRDLTSGRWSDTQYF.

This clonotype was detected only a few times. The chain carries TRBV14 and TRBJ2-1; 7 bases are a match to TRBD2. After removal of 0 bases from V and 11 bases from J, the junction contained 4 bases not matched to a gene. The CDR3 extends over 13 amino acids. Germline CDR1 reads SGHDN; CDR2 reads FVKESK. DNA for the CDR3: TGTGCCAGCAGCCAAGATCTCGGGAGGCAGCAGTTCTTC. Translation: CASSQDLGRQQFF.

The chain recombines TRBV7-2 with TRBJ2-3; D perhaps matches TRBD2 (6 bases). Germline CDR1 reads SGHTA; CDR2 reads FQGNSA. The V and J ends lost 6 bases and 1 base respectively, with 14 bases between them. CDR3 length equals 15 residues. CDR3 sequence (DNA): TGTGCCAGCAGGGAGCGGGCCCCCGGCACAGATACGCAGTATTTT. Protein: CASRERAPGTDTQYF.

The chain combines TRBV20-1 with TRBJ2-1, with TRBD2 matching 8 bases. Germline V gives CDR1 DFQATT, CDR2 SNEGSKA (reference sequence). Unmatched junction bases numbered 11, after V lost 1 base and J lost 3 bases. The CDR3 has 17 residues. CDR3 amino acids: CSARGGAGSGSYNEQFF. For the CDR3, the DNA is TGCAGTGCTAGAGGGGGGGCCGGGAGCGGGAGCTACAATGAGCAGTTCTTC.

The rearrangement links TRBV6-2 or TRBV6-3 to TRBJ2-7; 10 positions match TRBD2. The V gene's germline CDR1 is MNHEY and CDR2 SVGEGT. The CDR3 length is 15 residues. V dropped 6 bases and J dropped 2; count of bases not matched to a gene: 7. CDR3 residues: CASSRTGTSAYEQYF. CDR3 in DNA: TGTGCCAGCAGCCGCACCGGGACTAGCGCCTACGAGCAGTACTTC.

The gene calls are TRBV5-1 and TRBJ1-1; TRBD1 agrees at 9 bases. The CDR3 consists of 16 residues. From germline, CDR1 is SGHRS and CDR2 YFSETQ. With 3 bases clipped from V and 3 bases from J, the junction kept 9 bases outside the gene matches. The CDR3 sequence is CASSSSNRGRYTEAFF. The CDR3 DNA follows: TGCGCCAGCAGCTCTTCCAACAGGGGGCGGTACACTGAAGCTTTCTTT.